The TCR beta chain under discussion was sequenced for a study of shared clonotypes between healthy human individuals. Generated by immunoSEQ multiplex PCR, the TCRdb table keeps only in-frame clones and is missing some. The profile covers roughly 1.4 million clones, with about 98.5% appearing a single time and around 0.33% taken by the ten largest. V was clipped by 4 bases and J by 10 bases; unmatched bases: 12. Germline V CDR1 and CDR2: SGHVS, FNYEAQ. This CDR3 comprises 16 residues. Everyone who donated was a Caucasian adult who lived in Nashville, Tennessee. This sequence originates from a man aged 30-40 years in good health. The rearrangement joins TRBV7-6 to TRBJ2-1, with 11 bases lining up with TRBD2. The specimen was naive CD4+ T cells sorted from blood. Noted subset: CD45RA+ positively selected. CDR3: CASSSLAGGRVKEQFF. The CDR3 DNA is TGTGCCAGCAGCTCCTTAGCGGGAGGGCGGGTCAAGGAGCAGTTCTTC.